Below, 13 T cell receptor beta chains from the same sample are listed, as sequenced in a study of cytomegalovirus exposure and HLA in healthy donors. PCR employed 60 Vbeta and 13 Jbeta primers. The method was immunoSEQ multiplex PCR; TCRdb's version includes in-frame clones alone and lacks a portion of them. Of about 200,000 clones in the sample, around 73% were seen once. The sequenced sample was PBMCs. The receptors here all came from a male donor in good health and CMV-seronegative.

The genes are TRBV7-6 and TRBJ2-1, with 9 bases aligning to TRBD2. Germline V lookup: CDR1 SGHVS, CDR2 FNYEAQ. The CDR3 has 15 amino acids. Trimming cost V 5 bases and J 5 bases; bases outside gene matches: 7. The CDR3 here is CASSLLAGRNNEQFF. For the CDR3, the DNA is TGTGCCAGCAGCCTTCTAGCGGGAAGGAACAATGAGCAGTTCTTC.

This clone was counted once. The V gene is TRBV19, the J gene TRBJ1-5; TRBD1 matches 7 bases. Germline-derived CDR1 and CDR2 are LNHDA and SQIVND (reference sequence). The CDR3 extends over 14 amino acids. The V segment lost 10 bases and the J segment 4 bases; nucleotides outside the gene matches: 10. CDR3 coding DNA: TGTGCCACACAGGGGCAGTCCATTAATCAGCCCCAGCATTTT. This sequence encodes CATQGQSINQPQHF.

The CDR3 DNA reads TGCGCCAGCAGCCAAGACGGGCAGGGGTTTCAGCCCCAGCATTTT. As protein: CASSQDGQGFQPQHF. The chain combines TRBV4-1 with TRBJ1-5; perhaps TRBD1 as D (6 bases). Germline CDR1 is MGHRA and CDR2 is YSYEKL. This CDR3 is built from 15 residues. V dropped 0 bases and J dropped 6 bases, with 12 bases sitting between them.

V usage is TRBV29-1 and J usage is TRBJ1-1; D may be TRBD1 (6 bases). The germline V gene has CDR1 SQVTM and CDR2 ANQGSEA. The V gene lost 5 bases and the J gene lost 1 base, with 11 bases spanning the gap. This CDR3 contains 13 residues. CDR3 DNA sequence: TGCAGCGTTAGACAGGTACGGAACACTGAAGCTTTCTTT. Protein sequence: CSVRQVRNTEAFF.

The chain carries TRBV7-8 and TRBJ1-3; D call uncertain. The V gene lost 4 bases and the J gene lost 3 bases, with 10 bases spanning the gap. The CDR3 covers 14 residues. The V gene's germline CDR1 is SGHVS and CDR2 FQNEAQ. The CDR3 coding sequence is TGTGCCAGCAGCTCCGGCGGCAGTGGAAACACCATATATTTT. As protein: CASSSGGSGNTIYF.

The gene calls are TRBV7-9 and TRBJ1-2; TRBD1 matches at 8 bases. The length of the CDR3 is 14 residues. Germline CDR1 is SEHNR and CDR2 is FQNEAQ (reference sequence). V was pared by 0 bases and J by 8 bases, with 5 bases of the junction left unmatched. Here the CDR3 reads CASSLAQGDWGYTF. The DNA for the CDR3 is TGTGCCAGCAGCTTAGCACAGGGGGATTGGGGCTACACCTTC.

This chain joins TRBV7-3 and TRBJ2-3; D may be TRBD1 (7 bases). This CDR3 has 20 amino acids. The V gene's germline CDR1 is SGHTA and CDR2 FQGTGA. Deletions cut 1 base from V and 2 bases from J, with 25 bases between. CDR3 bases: TGTGCCAGCAGCTTAAGGGGGCCAGGGGGGATTGAAATATCCACAGATACGCAGTATTTT. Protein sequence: CASSLRGPGGIEISTDTQYF.

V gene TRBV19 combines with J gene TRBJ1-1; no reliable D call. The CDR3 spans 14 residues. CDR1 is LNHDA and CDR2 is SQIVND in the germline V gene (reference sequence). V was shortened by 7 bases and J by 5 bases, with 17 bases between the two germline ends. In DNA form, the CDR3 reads TGTGCCAGTAATCCGACATCAGCACCAACTGAAGCTTTCTTT. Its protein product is CASNPTSAPTEAFF.

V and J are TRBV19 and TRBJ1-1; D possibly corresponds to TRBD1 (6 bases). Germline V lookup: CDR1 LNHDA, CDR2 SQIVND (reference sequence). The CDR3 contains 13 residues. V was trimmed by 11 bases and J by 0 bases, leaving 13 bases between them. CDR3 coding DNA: TGTGCCGCCTCACAGGGATTGAACACTGAAGCTTTCTTT. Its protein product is CAASQGLNTEAFF.

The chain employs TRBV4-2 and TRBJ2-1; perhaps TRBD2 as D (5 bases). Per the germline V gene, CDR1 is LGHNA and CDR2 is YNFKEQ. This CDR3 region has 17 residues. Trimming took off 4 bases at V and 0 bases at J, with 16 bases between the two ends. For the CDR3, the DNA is TGTGCCAGCAGCCCTTCCAATACTAGGAGCTCCTACAATGAGCAGTTCTTC. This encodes CASSPSNTRSSYNEQFF.

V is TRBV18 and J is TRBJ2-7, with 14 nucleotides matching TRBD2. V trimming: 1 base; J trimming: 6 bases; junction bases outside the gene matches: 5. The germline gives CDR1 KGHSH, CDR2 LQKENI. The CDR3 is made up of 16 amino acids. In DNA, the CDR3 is TGTGCCAGCTCACCACAGGGACTAGCGGGAGACGGCGAGCAGTACTTC. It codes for CASSPQGLAGDGEQYF.

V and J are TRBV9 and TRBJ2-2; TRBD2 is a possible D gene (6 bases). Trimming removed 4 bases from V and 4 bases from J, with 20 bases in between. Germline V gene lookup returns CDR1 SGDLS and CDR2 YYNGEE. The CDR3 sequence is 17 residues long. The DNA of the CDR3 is TGTGCCAGCAGCCCCTCCGTCGGAGGGGACGGCACCGGGGAGCTGTTTTTT. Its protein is CASSPSVGGDGTGELFF.

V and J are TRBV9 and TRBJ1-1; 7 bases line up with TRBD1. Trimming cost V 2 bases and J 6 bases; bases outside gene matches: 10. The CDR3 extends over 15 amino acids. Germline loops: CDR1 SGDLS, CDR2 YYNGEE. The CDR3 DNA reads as TGTGCCAGCAGCGTCTTGTCCACAGGGGACGCTGAAGCTTTCTTT. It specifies CASSVLSTGDAEAFF.